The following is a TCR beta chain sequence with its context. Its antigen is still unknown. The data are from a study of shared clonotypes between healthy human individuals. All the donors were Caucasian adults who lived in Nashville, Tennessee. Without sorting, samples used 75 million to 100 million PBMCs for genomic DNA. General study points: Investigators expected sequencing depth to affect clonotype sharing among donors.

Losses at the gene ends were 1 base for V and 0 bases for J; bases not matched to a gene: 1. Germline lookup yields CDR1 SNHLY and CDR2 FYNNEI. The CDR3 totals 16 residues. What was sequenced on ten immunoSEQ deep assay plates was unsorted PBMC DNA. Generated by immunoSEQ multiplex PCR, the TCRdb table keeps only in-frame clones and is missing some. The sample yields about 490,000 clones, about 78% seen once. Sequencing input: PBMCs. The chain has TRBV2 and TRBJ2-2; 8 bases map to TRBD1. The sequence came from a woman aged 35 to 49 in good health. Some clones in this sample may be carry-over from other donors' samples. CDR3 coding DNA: TGTGCCAGCAGTGAAGAGGGACAGGCGAACACCGGGGAGCTGTTTTTT. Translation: CASSEEGQANTGELFF. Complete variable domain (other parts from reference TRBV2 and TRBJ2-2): EPEVTQTPSHQVTQMGQEVILRCVPISNHLYFYWYRQILGQKVEFLVSFYNNEISEKSEIFDDQFSVERPDGSNFTLKIRSTKLEDSAMYFCASSEEGQANTGELFFGEGSRLTVL.